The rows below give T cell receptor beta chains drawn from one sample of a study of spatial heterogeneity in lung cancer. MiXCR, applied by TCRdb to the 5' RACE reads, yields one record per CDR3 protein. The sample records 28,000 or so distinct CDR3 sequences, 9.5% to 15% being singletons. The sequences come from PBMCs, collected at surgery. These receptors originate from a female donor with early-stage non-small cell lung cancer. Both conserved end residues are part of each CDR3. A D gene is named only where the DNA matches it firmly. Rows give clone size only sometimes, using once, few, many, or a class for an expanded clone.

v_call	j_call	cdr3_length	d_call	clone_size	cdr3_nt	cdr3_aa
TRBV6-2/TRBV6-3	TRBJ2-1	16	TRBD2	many	TGTGCCAGCAGTTATAGAGCGGGAGGGCCCACGGATGAGCAGTTCTTC	CASSYRAGGPTDEQFF
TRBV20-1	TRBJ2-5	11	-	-	TGCAGTGGAGGGGTCCAAGAGACCCAGTACTTC	CSGGVQETQYF
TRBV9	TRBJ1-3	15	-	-	TGTGCCAGCAGTCCCAGACTGGGCTCTGGAAACACCATATATTTT	CASSPRLGSGNTIYF
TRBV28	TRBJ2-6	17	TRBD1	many	TGTGCCAGCAGTTTCCCCCGGGGACAGTATGGGGCCAACGTCCTGACTTTC	CASSFPRGQYGANVLTF
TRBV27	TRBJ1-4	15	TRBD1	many	TGTGCCAGCAGTGCCGACAGGGAAGGGCGAGAAAAACTGTTTTTT	CASSADREGREKLFF
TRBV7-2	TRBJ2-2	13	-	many	TGTGCCAGCAGCTTAGGGCGGAGCGGGGAGCTGTTTTTT	CASSLGRSGELFF
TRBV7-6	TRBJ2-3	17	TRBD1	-	TGTGCCAGCAGCTTAGTGTTTCGGGACAGGGATGAGGATACGCAGTATTTT	CASSLVFRDRDEDTQYF
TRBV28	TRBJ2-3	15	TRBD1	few	TGTGCCAGCAGTCCGGGACAGGGATTCACAGATACGCAGTATTTT	CASSPGQGFTDTQYF
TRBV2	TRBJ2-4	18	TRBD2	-	TGTGCCAGCAGACAAAATCCTGCGGGACTACTAGCCAAAAACATTCAGTACTTC	CASRQNPAGLLAKNIQYF
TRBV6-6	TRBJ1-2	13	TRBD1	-	TGTGCCAGCAGTCCAACGGAGTGGACAGGAATCATCTTC	CASSPTEWTGIIF
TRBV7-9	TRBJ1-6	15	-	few	TGTGCCAGCAGCTTAGTTCGGGGGAGCGTGGAACACCTCCACTTT	CASSLVRGSVEHLHF
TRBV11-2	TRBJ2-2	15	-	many	TGTGCCAGCAGCTTAGTAAGGCCCCCCTTCGGGGAGCTGTTTTTT	CASSLVRPPFGELFF
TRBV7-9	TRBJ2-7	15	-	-	TGTGCCAGCAGCTCCGCAGGGAGGAACTCCTACGAGCAGTACTTC	CASSSAGRNSYEQYF
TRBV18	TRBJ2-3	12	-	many	TGTGCCAGCTCACCAGGCACAGATACGCAGTATTTT	CASSPGTDTQYF
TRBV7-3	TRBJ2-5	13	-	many	TGTGCCAGCAGCTTATTCGGCGGAGAGACCCAGTACTTC	CASSLFGGETQYF
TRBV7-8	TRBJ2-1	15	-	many	TGTGCCAGCAGCTTAGGTTCGATCTTGGGGAATGAGCAGTTCTTC	CASSLGSILGNEQFF
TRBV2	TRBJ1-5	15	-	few	TGTGCCAGCAGTTTGAAGGCAGGAAGCAATCAGCCCCAGCATTTT	CASSLKAGSNQPQHF
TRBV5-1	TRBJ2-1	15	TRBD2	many	TGCGCCAGCAGCCCTCTAGCGGGGGGAAACAATGAGCAGTTCTTC	CASSPLAGGNNEQFF
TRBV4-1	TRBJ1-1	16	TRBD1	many	TGCGCCAGCAGCCAAGAGGAGGGGGCAACAGGGACTGAAGCTTTCTTT	CASSQEEGATGTEAFF
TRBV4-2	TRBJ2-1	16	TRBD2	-	TGTGCCAGCAGCAGGGAGGGACTAGCGGAGAACAATGAGCAGTTCTTC	CASSREGLAENNEQFF
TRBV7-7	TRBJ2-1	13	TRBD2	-	TGTGCCAGCAGCCCCGCGGGAGCGGGAGCGGTGTTCTTC	CASSPAGAGAVFF
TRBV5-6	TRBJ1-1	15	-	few	TGTGCCAGCAGGGTGGGAGGGACAAAAAACACTGAAGCTTTCTTT	CASRVGGTKNTEAFF
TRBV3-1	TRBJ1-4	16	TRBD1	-	TGTGCCAGCAGCCAAGGGTGGGACAGGGTTGATGAAAAACTGTTTTTT	CASSQGWDRVDEKLFF
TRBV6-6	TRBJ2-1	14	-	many	TGTGCCAGCAGTTACGAGGGGGAGACGGATGAGCAGTTCTTC	CASSYEGETDEQFF
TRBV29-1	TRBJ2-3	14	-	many	TGCAGCGTTGAAGTAAACCGAAACACAGATACGCAGTATTTT	CSVEVNRNTDTQYF
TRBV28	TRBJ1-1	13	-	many	TGTGCCAGCATCCCGGCTGAGAACACTGAAGCTTTCTTT	CASIPAENTEAFF
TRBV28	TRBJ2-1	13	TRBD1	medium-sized	TGTGCCAGCAGAATCAGGGGGATCAATGAGCAGTTCTTC	CASRIRGINEQFF
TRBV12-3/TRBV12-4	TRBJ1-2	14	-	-	TGTGCCAGCAGTAGGACAGACGGCTACTATGGCTACACCTTC	CASSRTDGYYGYTF
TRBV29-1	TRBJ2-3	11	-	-	TGCAGCGTTGAAGCGGTGGATACGCAGTATTTT	CSVEAVDTQYF
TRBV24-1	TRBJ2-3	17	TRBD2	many	TGTGCCACCAGTGATCTGGGGACTACATCTAGCACAGATACGCAGTATTTT	CATSDLGTTSSTDTQYF
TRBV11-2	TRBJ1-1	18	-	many	TGTGCCAGCAGCTTAAAATACCGGGACCACGAGAGGAACACTGAAGCTTTCTTT	CASSLKYRDHERNTEAFF
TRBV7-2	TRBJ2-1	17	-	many	TGTGCCAGCAGCAGTTCGTGGGCTAGCAGGGCCCTCAATGAGCAGTTCTTC	CASSSSWASRALNEQFF
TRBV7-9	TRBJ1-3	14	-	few	TGTGTCAGCAGCCCCGTCGGCTCTGGAAACACCATATATTTT	CVSSPVGSGNTIYF
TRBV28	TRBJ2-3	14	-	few	TGTGCCAGCAGTTTGGACAGCAAGCGGGATACGCAGTATTTT	CASSLDSKRDTQYF
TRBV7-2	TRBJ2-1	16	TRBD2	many	TGTGCCAGCAGCGTACTAGCGGGGAGCTCCTACAATGAGCAGTTCTTC	CASSVLAGSSYNEQFF
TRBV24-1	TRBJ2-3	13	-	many	TGTGCCACCAGTGTTGAGGGAACAGATACGCAGTATTTT	CATSVEGTDTQYF
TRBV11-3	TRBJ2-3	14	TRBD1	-	TGTGCCAGCAGCTCGGACAGGGACATCGATACGCAGTATTTT	CASSSDRDIDTQYF
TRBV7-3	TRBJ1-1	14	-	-	TGTGCCAGCAGCTTATCCGCAGGGAACACTGAAGCTTTCTTT	CASSLSAGNTEAFF
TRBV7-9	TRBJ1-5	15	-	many	TGTGCCAGCAGCTCATCAGGGTCGGGCAATCAGCCCCAGCATTTT	CASSSSGSGNQPQHF
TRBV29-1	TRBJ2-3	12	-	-	TGCAGCGTTGCGCGGGGTGTGGATACGCAGTATTTT	CSVARGVDTQYF
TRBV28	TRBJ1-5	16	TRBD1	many	TGTGCCAGCAGTTCAGCCGGGACAGGGAATTATCAGCCCCAGCATTTT	CASSSAGTGNYQPQHF
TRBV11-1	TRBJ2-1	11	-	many	TGTGCCAGCAGCTTGTTTGATGAGCAGTTCTTC	CASSLFDEQFF
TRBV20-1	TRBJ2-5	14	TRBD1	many	TGCAGTGCTAGAGAAGGACAGGGGAGGGAGACCCAGTACTTC	CSAREGQGRETQYF
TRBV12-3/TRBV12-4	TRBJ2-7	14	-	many	TGTGCCAGCAGTTTGGGCAGGGGACGGGACGAGCAGTACTTC	CASSLGRGRDEQYF
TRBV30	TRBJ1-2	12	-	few	TGTGCCTGGAGCCCGACGGTATATGGCTACACCTTC	CAWSPTVYGYTF
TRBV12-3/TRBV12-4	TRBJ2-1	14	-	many	TGTGCCAGCAGTTCCCAGGGGGGGTACAATGAGCAGTTCTTC	CASSSQGGYNEQFF
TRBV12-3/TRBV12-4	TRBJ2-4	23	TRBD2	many	TGTGCCAGCAGTTATACCGACCGACTACCGGGACTAGCGGGGGGGGTAGCCAAAAACATTCAGTACTTC	CASSYTDRLPGLAGGVAKNIQYF
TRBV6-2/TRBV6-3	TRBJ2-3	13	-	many	TGTGCCAGCAGCCAGTTGTTCACAGATACGCAGTATTTT	CASSQLFTDTQYF
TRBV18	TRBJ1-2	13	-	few	TGTGCCAGCTCACGTGGTGGGGACGGCACGTCTACCTTC	CASSRGGDGTSTF
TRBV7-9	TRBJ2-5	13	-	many	TGTGCCAGCAGCCGGGACTTTTTAGGGACCCAGTACTTC	CASSRDFLGTQYF
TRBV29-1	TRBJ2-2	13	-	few	TGCAGCGTTGGACGGTCTAACACCGGGGAGCTGTTTTTT	CSVGRSNTGELFF
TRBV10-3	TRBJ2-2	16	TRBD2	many	TGTGCCATCAGTGAGGGACTAGCGGGAGTACCCGGGGAGCTGTTTTTT	CAISEGLAGVPGELFF
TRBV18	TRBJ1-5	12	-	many	TGTGCCAGCTCACCGGGGGGTCAGCCCCAGCATTTT	CASSPGGQPQHF
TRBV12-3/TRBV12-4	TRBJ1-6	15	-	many	TGTGCCAGCAGCAACAGGGATGCTTTTAATTCACCCCTCCACTTT	CASSNRDAFNSPLHF
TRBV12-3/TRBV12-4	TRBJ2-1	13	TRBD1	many	TGTGCCAGCAGAGGACAGGGAAACAATGAGCAGTTCTTC	CASRGQGNNEQFF
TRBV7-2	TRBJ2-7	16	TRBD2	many	TGTGCCAGCAGCTTTATGGGACTAGCGGCGCCCTACGAGCAGTACTTC	CASSFMGLAAPYEQYF
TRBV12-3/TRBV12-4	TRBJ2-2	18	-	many	TGTGCCAGCAGTCCACTACCCTTAGAGGGGGTCAACACCGGGGAGCTGTTTTTT	CASSPLPLEGVNTGELFF
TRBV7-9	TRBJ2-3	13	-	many	TGTGCCAGCGAACTAGTTTTTGGAGATACGCAGTATTTT	CASELVFGDTQYF
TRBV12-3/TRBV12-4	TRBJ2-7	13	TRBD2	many	TGTGCCAGCAGTTTATCTAGCGGCTACGAGCAGTACTTC	CASSLSSGYEQYF